This TCR beta chain was observed in a study of cytomegalovirus exposure and HLA in healthy donors. Study results and caveats: Most TCR sequences showed up rarely, but some public TCRs showed up in many donors. Because they were indistinguishable, some V segments, including TRBV6-2 and TRBV6-3, were excluded.

CDR1 and CDR2 (germline): SNHLY, FYNNEI. With 4 bases removed from V and 4 bases from J, the gap between germline ends came to 7 bases. This CDR3 is built from 12 residues. This clone has only a few counts. Its antigen is undetermined. The PCR contained 60 Vbeta and 13 Jbeta primers. Sequencing used immunoSEQ multiplex PCR; TCRdb keeps in-frame clones, though not all of them. This sample has 100,000 or so clones, with 62% found just once. The clonotype was recovered from a woman aged 25 to 39 in good health and CMV-seropositive. The sample was PBMCs. The chain uses TRBV2 and TRBJ1-1; D unresolved. The CDR3 spells CASSVLATEAFF. The CDR3 region has the DNA TGTGCCAGCAGTGTATTAGCCACTGAAGCTTTCTTT. The whole variable domain, filled in from reference TRBV2 and TRBJ1-1, reads EPEVTQTPSHQVTQMGQEVILRCVPISNHLYFYWYRQILGQKVEFLVSFYNNEISEKSEIFDDQFSVERPDGSNFTLKIRSTKLEDSAMYFCASSVLATEAFFGQGTRLTVV.